This T cell receptor (beta chain) was sequenced in a study of blood T cell repertoires in COVID-19. As for the study in general: The United States, Italy and Spain supplied acute and convalescent COVID-19 samples. The analysed material was cDNA or gDNA that came from T cells, B-cell-depleted T cells, or PBMCs.

Original processing methods: By means of reference gene primer amplification, nucleated cell counts were estimated. The table came from immunoSEQ multiplex PCR; TCRdb's copy has only in-frame clones and leaves some out. V and J calls and clone size follow that table, whereas D and trimming were derived from the DNA. The profile shows tens of thousands of clones, 73% of them singletons. The CDR3 is 15 residues long. V lost 5 bases to trimming and J lost 7 bases, with 20 bases between them. CDR1 and CDR2 from the germline V gene are SGHVS and FQNEAQ. This clonotype originated in a man older than 75 with acute or convalescent COVID-19. V is TRBV7-8 and J is TRBJ1-2; no firm D call. Material for sequencing was peripheral blood. CDR3 nucleotide sequence: TGTGCCAGCAGCCAATCCGCGCAGGCCGTGAGTGGCTACACCTTC. Residues: CASSQSAQAVSGYTF.